The text below deals with one T cell receptor (beta chain). This clonotype occurred a few times. The antigen it binds to is not known. Base qualities are not provided; no much larger clone lies one nucleotide away. The data derive from a study of T-cell reconstitution after alpha-beta-depleted transplantation in children (dated by TCRdb to 2016 to 2017). About the full investigation: Using TCR repertoire profiling, the study followed T-cell immune reconstitution in a quantitative way in children after TCRalphabeta/CD19-depleted allogeneic hematopoietic cell transplantation. The research as a whole found: The high TCRbeta diversity at day 60 in some patients was ascribed to recipient T cells and intrathymic progenitors that had survived conditioning. The apparently early recovery of alphabetaT-cell counts about two months after transplant reportedly depended on only several hundred rapidly expanded clones that came from non-depleted graft cells. The frequencies of hyperexpanded clones fell over the following months, and after one year, T-cell counts and TCRbeta diversity were mostly attributed to newly produced T cells.

The germline ends are 12 bases apart after V is trimmed by 0 bases and J by 0 bases. The CDR3 covers 16 residues, taking in both the cysteine and the phenylalanine. Here the CDR3 DNA is all that survives: 48 bases in frame from base 1. The germline V gene encodes CDR1 SGHRS and CDR2 YFSETQ. Preparation of the library involved PCR. The data were produced on an Illumina HiSeq 2500. TCR library preparation used molecular barcoding, with unique molecular identifiers applied to normalize quantification of the TCRbeta repertoire. TCRdb trimmed public reads at Q25 via fastp, called clones via MiXCR and kept in-frame beta chains. Rows with a matching CDR3 protein are joined into one entry that keeps the most common DNA and genes. This sample holds around 960,000 distinct CDR3 sequences; roughly 31% were observed only once. The top ten constitute about 28% of the sample. Reading the label with the study, this specimen's treatment or condition is: allogeneic hematopoietic cell transplantation with graft depleted of TCRalphabeta T cells and CD19 B cells. The children who served as transplant recipients had been given grafts of TCRalphabeta/CD19-depleted allogeneic hematopoietic cells.

The TCR was taken from a boy under three years old who had a stem cell transplant for SCID, so the T cells may come from the graft donor. This sequence uses TRBV5-1 and TRBJ1-2; perhaps TRBD1 is the D gene, with 6 bases matching. The sample consisted of PBMCs, mostly from graft donor cells, taken 360 days after TCRalphabeta/CD19-depleted stem cell transplant. At the DNA level, the sequence is TGCGCCAGCAGCTTGGTAACAGGGCGGACTAACTATGGCTACACCTTC. Its protein reads: CASSLVTGRTNYGYTF.